This T cell receptor beta chain came from a study of T cell responses to AZD1222 COVID-19 vaccine. Study observations and caveats: Unmutated variant regions reportedly attract nearly half of all spike-specific TCRs. There were mostly white British donors and more females than males, and clonal diversity was possibly underestimated. Spike as a whole was targeted by vaccine-associated CD4 TCRs, dominant at 160-218 and 743-854.

Using immunoSEQ multiplex PCR, the repertoire was profiled, and TCRdb retains in-frame clones only, with some absent. Among 150,000 to 200,000 clones listed, roughly 88% were seen once. With respect to this clone: Its antigen remains unidentified.

The CDR3 is 15 residues long. V shed 0 bases and J shed 2 bases, with 9 bases lying between them. Germline CDR1 and CDR2: SGHRS and YFSETQ. The specimen comprised peripheral blood, sampled on day 0 of AZD1222 vaccination. The V gene is TRBV5-1, the J gene TRBJ2-1, with D possibly TRBD1 on 5 matching bases. This TCR derives from an adult in good health. CDR3 coding DNA: TGCGCCAGCAGCTTGGAGGGGCTAGCCTACAATGAGCAGTTCTTC. This codes for CASSLEGLAYNEQFF.